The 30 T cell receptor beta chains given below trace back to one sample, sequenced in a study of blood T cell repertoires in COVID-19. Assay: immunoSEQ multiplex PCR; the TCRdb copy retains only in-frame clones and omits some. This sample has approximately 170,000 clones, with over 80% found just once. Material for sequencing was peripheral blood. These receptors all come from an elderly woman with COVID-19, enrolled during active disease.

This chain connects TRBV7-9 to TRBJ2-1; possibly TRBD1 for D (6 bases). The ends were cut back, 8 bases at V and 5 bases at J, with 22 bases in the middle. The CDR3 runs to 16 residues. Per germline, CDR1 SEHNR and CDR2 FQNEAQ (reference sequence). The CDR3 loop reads CASGDLRGYVHNEQFF. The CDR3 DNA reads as TGTGCCAGCGGAGACCTCAGGGGATACGTCCACAATGAGCAGTTCTTC. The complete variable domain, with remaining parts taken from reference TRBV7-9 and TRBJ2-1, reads DTGVSQNPRHKITKRGQNVTFRCDPISEHNRLYWYRQTLGQGPEFLTYFQNEAQLEKSRLLSDRFSAERPKGSFSTLEIQRTEQGDSAMYLCASGDLRGYVHNEQFFGPGTRLTVL.

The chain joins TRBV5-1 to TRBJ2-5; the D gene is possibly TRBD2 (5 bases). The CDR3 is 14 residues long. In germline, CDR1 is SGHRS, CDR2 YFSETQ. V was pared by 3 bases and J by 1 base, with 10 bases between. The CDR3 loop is CASSWGVSQETQYF. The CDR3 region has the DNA TGCGCCAGCAGCTGGGGAGTTTCCCAAGAGACCCAGTACTTC.

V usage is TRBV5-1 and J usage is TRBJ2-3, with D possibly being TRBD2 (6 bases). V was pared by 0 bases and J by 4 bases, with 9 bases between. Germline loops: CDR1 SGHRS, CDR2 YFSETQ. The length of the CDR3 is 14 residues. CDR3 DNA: TGCGCCAGCAGCTTGGTTAGCGGATCAGATACGCAGTATTTT. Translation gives CASSLVSGSDTQYF.

CDR3 in amino acids: CASSEVGQLYGYTF. DNA of the CDR3: TGTGCCAGCAGTGAAGTTGGACAGCTCTATGGCTACACCTTC. This chain links TRBV6-1 with TRBJ1-2, with D possibly matching TRBD1 (6 bases). This CDR3 is built from 14 residues. Germline values: CDR1 MNHNS, CDR2 SASEGT. V was pared by 1 base and J by 4 bases, with 10 bases between.

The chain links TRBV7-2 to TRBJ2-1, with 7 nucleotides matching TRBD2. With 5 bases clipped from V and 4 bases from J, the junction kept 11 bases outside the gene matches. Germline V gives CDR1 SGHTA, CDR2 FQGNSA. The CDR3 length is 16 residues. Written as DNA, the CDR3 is TGTGCCAGCAGCCTTCTGGCGGGAGAAGGGTACAATGAGCAGTTCTTC. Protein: CASSLLAGEGYNEQFF.

CDR3 DNA: TGCGCCAGCCTGGGGGGCTATGGCTACACCTTC. It is translated as CASLGGYGYTF. The chain employs TRBV4-1 and TRBJ1-2; D is perhaps TRBD1 (5 bases). The V gene's germline CDR1 is MGHRA and CDR2 YSYEKL. Trimming pared 8 bases from V and 4 bases from J, leaving 8 bases between. CDR3 length: 11 amino acids.

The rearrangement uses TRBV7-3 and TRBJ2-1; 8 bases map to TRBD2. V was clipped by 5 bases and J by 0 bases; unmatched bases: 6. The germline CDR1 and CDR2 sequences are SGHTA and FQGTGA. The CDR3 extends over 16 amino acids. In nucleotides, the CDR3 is TGTGCCAGCAGCCCGATAGCGGGGAGCTCCTACAATGAGCAGTTCTTC. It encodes CASSPIAGSSYNEQFF. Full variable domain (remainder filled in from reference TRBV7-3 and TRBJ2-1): GAGVSQTPSNKVTEKGKYVELRCDPISGHTALYWYRQSLGQGPEFLIYFQGTGAADDSGLPNDRFFAVRPEGSVSTLKIQRTERGDSAVYLCASSPIAGSSYNEQFFGPGTRLTVL.

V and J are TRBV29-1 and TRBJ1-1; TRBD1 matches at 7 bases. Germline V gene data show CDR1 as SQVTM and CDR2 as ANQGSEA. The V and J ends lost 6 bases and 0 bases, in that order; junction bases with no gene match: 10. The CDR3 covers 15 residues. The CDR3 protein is CSVKNRQGMNTEAFF. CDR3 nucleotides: TGCAGCGTCAAGAATCGACAGGGAATGAACACTGAAGCTTTCTTT.

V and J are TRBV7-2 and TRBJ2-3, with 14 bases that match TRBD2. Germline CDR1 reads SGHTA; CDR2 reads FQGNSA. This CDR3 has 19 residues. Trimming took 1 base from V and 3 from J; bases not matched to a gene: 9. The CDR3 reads CASSLEYGGLAGGTDTQYF. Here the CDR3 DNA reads TGTGCCAGCAGCTTAGAATACGGAGGACTAGCGGGGGGTACAGATACGCAGTATTTT. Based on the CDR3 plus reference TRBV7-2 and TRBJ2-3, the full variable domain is GAGVSQSPSNKVTEKGKDVELRCDPISGHTALYWYRQSLGQGLEFLIYFQGNSAPDKSGLPSDRFSAERTGGSVSTLTIQRTQQEDSAVYLCASSLEYGGLAGGTDTQYFGPGTRLTVL.

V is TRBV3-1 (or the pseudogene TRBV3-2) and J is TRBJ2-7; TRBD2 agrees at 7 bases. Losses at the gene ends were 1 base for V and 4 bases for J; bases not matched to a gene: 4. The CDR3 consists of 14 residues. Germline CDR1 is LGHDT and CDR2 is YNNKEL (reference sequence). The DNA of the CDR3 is TGTGCCAGCAGCCAAGGGGTAGCGGGTTACGAGCAGTACTTC. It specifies CASSQGVAGYEQYF.

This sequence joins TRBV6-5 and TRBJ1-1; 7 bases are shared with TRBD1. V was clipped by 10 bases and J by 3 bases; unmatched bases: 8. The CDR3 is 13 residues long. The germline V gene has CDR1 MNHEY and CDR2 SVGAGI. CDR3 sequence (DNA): TGTGCCACTACGACAGGGACCTACACTGAAGCTTTCTTT. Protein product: CATTTGTYTEAFF.

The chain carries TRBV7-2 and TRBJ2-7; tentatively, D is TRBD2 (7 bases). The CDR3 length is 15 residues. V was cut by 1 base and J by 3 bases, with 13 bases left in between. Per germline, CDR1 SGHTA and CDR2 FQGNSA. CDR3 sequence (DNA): TGTGCCAGCAGCTTAGGGGGGGGGCCGATCTACGAGCAGTACTTC. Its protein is CASSLGGGPIYEQYF.

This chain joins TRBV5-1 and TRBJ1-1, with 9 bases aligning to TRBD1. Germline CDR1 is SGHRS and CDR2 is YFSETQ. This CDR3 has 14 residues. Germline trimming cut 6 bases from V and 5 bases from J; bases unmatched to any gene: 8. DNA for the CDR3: TGCGCCAGCAACAGGGGGCCCGGGGGGACTGAAGCTTTCTTT. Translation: CASNRGPGGTEAFF.

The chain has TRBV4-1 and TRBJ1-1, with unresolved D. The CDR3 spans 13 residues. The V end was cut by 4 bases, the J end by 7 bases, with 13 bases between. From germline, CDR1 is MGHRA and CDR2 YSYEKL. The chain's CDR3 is CASSPRGRIEAFF. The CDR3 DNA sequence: TGCGCCAGCAGCCCCCGTGGGCGCATTGAAGCTTTCTTT.

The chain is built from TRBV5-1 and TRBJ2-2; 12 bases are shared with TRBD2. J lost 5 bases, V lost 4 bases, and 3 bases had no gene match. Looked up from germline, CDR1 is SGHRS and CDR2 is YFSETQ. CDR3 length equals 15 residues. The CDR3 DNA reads TGCGCCAGCAGCACTAGCGGGGGGCGAACCGGGGAGCTGTTTTTT. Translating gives CASSTSGGRTGELFF. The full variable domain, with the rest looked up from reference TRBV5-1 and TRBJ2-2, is KAGVTQTPRYLIKTRGQQVTLSCSPISGHRSVSWYQQTPGQGLQFLFEYFSETQRNKGNFPGRFSGRQFSNSRSEMNVSTLELGDSALYLCASSTSGGRTGELFFGEGSRLTVL.

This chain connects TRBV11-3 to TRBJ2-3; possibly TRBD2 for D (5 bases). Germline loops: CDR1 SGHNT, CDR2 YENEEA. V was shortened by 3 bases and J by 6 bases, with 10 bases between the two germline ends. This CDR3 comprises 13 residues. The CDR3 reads CASSFGVSDTQYF. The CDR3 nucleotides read TGTGCCAGCAGCTTCGGGGTCAGCGATACGCAGTATTTT.

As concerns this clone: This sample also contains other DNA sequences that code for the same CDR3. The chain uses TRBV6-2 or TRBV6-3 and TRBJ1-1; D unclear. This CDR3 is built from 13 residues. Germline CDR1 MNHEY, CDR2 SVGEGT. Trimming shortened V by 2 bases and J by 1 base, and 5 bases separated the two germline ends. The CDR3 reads CASSYLRNTEAFF. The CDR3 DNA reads TGTGCCAGCAGTTACCTCAGGAACACTGAAGCTTTCTTT.

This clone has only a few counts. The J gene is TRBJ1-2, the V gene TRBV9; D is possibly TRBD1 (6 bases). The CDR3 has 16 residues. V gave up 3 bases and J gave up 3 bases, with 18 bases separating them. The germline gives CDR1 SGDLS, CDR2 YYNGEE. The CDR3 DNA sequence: TGTGCCAGCAGCGGCCGGGACACCTTATTTTACTATGGCTACACCTTC. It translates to CASSGRDTLFYYGYTF. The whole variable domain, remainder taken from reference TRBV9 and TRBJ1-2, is DSGVTQTPKHLITATGQRVTLRCSPRSGDLSVYWYQQSLDQGLQFLIQYYNGEERAKGNILERFSAQQFPDLHSELNLSSLELGDSALYFCASSGRDTLFYYGYTFGSGTRLTVV.

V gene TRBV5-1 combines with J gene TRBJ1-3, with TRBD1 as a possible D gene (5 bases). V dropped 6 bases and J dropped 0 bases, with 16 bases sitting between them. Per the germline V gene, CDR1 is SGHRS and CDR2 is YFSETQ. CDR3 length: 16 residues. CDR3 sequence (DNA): TGCGCCAGCAACCGGGGAGGGACCAGCTCTGGAAACACCATATATTTT. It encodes CASNRGGTSSGNTIYF.

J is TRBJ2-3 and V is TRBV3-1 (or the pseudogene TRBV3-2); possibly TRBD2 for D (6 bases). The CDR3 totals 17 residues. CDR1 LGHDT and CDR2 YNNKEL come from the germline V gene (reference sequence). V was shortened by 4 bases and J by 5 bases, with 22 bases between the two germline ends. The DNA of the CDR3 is TGTGCCAGCAGCCCCCAGAGGAGTAGCGGCCGGGGAGATACGCAGTATTTT. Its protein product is CASSPQRSSGRGDTQYF.

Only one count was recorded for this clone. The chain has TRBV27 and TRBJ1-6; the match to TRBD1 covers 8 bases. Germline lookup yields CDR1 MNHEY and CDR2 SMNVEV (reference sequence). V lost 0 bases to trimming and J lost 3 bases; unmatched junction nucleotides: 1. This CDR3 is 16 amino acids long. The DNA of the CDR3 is TGTGCCAGCAGTTTATCAACAGGGGGCTATAATTCACCCCTCCACTTT. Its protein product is CASSLSTGGYNSPLHF.

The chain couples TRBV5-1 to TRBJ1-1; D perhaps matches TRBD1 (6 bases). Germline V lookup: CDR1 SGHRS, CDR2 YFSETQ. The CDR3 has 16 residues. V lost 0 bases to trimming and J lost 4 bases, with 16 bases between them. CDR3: CASSLDRGAGGTEAFF. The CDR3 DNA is TGCGCCAGCAGCTTGGATCGGGGGGCCGGGGGCACTGAAGCTTTCTTT.

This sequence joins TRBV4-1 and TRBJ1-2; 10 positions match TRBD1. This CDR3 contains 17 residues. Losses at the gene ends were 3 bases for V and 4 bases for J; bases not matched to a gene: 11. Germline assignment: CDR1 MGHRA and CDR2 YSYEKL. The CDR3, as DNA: TGCGCCAGCAGCCACGGTGCCGGGACAGGGGTTGTCTATGGCTACACCTTC. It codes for CASSHGAGTGVVYGYTF.

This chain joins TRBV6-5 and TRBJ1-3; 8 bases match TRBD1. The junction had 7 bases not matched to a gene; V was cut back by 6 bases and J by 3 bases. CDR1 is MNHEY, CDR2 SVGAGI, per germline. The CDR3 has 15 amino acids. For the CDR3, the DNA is TGTGCCAGCAGGCCCCCAGGGGGCGGTGGAAACACCATATATTTT. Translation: CASRPPGGGGNTIYF.

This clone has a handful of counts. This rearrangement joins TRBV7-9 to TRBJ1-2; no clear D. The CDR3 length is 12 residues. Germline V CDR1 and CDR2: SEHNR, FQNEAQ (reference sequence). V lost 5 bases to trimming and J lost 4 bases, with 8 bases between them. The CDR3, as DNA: TGTGCCAGCAGCCCGAGCACCTATGGCTACACCTTC. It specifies CASSPSTYGYTF.

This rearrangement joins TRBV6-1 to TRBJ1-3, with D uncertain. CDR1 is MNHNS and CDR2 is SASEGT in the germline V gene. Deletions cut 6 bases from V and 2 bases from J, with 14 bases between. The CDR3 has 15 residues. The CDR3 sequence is CASSAAAGTGNTIYF. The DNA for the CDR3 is TGTGCCAGCAGCGCGGCCGCGGGCACTGGAAACACCATATATTTT.

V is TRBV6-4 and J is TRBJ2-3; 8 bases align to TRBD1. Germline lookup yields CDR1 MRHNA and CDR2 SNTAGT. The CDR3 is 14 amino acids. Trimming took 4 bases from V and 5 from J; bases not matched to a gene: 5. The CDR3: CASSVTGGQDTQYF. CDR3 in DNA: TGTGCCAGCAGTGTAACAGGGGGTCAAGATACGCAGTATTTT.

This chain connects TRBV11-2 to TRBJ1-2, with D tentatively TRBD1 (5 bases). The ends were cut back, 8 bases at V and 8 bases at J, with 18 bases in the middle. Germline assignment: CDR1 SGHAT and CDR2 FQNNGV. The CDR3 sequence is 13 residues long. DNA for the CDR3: TGTGCCAGCGCCGGGGGGGACTTAGAGGGCTACACCTTC. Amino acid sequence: CASAGGDLEGYTF.

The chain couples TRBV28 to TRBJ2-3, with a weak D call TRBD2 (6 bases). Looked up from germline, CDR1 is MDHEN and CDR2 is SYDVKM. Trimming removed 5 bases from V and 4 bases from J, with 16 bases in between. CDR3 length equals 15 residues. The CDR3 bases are TGTGCCAGCAGTCTAGTGGTGGTAGCGGCAGATACGCAGTATTTT. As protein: CASSLVVVAADTQYF.

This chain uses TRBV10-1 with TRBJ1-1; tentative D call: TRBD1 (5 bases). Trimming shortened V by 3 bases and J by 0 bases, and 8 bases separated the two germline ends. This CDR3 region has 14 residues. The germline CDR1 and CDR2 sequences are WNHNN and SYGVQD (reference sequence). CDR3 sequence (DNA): TGCGCCAGCAGTGAAGACAGCCTGAACACTGAAGCTTTCTTT. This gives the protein CASSEDSLNTEAFF.